This T cell receptor beta chain came from a study of blood T cell repertoires in COVID-19. TCRdb's table, derived via immunoSEQ multiplex PCR, lists solely in-frame clones and lacks some. The table records under 450,000 clones, 87% of them present only once. Donors in Cohort 3 counted as recovered after two negative PCRs, clearance, or symptom resolution. The CDR3 spans 17 residues. V dropped 3 bases and J dropped 0; count of bases not matched to a gene: 4. Germline V CDR1 and CDR2: LNHDA, SQIVND (reference sequence). The sequenced sample was PBMCs or T cells enriched from blood (not recorded which). The sequence derives from a man younger than 45 who had recovered from COVID-19. The chain recombines TRBV19 with TRBJ1-3, with 11 bases matching TRBD1. This chain's CDR3 is CASSIWTGGNSGNTIYF. The CDR3 nucleotides are TGTGCCAGTAGTATCTGGACAGGGGGCAACTCTGGAAACACCATATATTTT.